The T cell receptor beta chain under discussion was sequenced for a study of cytotoxic CD8 clonotypes in ibrutinib-treated CLL. Study summary: Of the patients, 11 were relapsed/refractory, about 15 treatment-naive and about 17 IGHV unmutated. Study-wide findings and caveats: Before falling back toward baseline at progression, clonality had risen at the time of ibrutinib response.

As to this clone: What it binds is unknown.

TCRdb's table, derived via immunoSEQ multiplex PCR, lists solely in-frame clones and lacks some. Among more than 300,000 clones, about 80% were seen once, and the ten largest hold 6.5% to 8.5%. This CDR3 contains 14 residues. CDR1 is MNHEY, CDR2 SVGAGI, per germline. Trimming took 6 bases from V and 3 from J, leaving 15 bases between them. This chain joins TRBV6-5 and TRBJ2-7; D gene uncertain. The receptor was isolated from a human donor with chronic lymphocytic leukemia. Specimen: PBMCs, collected before ibrutinib treatment. CDR3: CASSLSGRLYEQYF. In DNA, the CDR3 is TGTGCCAGCAGCCTGAGTGGTCGGCTCTACGAGCAGTACTTC.